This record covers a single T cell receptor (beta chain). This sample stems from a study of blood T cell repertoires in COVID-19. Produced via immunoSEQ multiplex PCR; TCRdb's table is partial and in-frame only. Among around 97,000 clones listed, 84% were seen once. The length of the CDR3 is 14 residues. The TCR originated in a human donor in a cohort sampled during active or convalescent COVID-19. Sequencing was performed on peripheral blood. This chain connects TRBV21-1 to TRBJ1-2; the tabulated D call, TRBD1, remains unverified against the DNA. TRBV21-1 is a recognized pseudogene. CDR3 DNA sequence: TGTGCCAGCATCAGGGCTGGAGATAACTATGGCTACACCTTC. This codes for CASIRAGDNYGYTF.